The 18 T cell receptor beta chains listed next were all sequenced from one sample in a study of blood T cells in healthy people across ages. Sample-barcoded 5' priming and a J-beta primer mix drove a second PCR of about 6 to 12 cycles. TCRdb itself ran the 5' RACE reads through MiXCR, one entry per CDR3 protein. The data contain about 2 million distinct CDR3 sequences, just under 50% of them seen just once; the ten biggest clones take up over 2%. Sequenced input: blood. Every receptor here comes from a middle-aged woman in good health.

This clonotype was counted a few times. This chain links TRBV28 with TRBJ2-4; 8 bases match TRBD2. The germline gives CDR1 MDHEN, CDR2 SYDVKM. The V gene end was trimmed by 4 bases and the J gene end by 7 bases; junction bases not matched to a gene: 9. The CDR3 covers 15 residues. The CDR3 spells CASSSDPGGGNIQYF. CDR3 DNA sequence: TGTGCCAGCAGTTCAGATCCGGGAGGGGGGAACATTCAGTACTTC.

Only a few counts were recorded for this clonotype. V and J are TRBV5-1 and TRBJ2-7; possibly TRBD2 for D (6 bases). The CDR3 length is 17 residues. The V end lost 4 bases, the J end lost 1 base, and 21 bases lay between the germline ends. Germline lookup yields CDR1 SGHRS and CDR2 YFSETQ. The CDR3, as DNA: TGCGCCAGCAGCCCGGCCCGGGACTCCTTACTATCCTACGAGCAGTACTTC. It is translated as CASSPARDSLLSYEQYF. The full variable domain, completed using reference TRBV5-1 and TRBJ2-7, is KAGVTQTPRYLIKTRGQQVTLSCSPISGHRSVSWYQQTPGQGLQFLFEYFSETQRNKGNFPGRFSGRQFSNSRSEMNVSTLELGDSALYLCASSPARDSLLSYEQYFGPGTRLTVT.

This clonotype was counted many times. The J gene is TRBJ1-2, the V gene TRBV18, with 9 bases matching TRBD1. Per the germline V gene, CDR1 is KGHSH and CDR2 is LQKENI. After removal of 2 bases from V and 7 bases from J, the junction contained 11 bases not matched to a gene. This CDR3 contains 16 residues. CDR3 bases: TGTGCCAGCTCACCAAACGAGCAGGGACAGGGTTTTGGCTACACCTTC. It translates to CASSPNEQGQGFGYTF.

V gene TRBV24-1 combines with J gene TRBJ2-5; TRBD2 is a possible D gene (5 bases). The V and J ends lost 4 bases and 1 base respectively, with 9 bases between them. The germline V gene has CDR1 KGHDR and CDR2 SFDVKD. The CDR3 contains 14 residues. The CDR3 sequence is CATSEDSVQETQYF. For the CDR3, the DNA is TGTGCCACCAGTGAGGACTCCGTCCAAGAGACCCAGTACTTC.

The chain is built from TRBV5-1 and TRBJ2-5; unclear D gene. Germline values: CDR1 SGHRS, CDR2 YFSETQ. The CDR3 covers 15 residues. Trimming stripped 5 bases from V and 1 base from J, with 15 bases between. The CDR3 bases are TGCGCCAGCAGGCGCGACGGACGATCCCAAGAGACCCAGTACTTC. This codes for CASRRDGRSQETQYF.

This clonotype was recorded a few times. This chain links TRBV6-5 with TRBJ2-7; 10 bases match TRBD1. Germline assignment: CDR1 MNHEY and CDR2 SVGAGI. CDR3 length: 16 amino acids. Trimming at V came to 5 bases and at J to 5 bases, leaving 12 bases not matched to a gene. As DNA, the CDR3 is TGTGCCAGCAGTCCACAGGTTGGGACAGGGGACCACGAGCAGTACTTC. Protein sequence: CASSPQVGTGDHEQYF.

J is TRBJ1-4 and V is TRBV5-1; no reliable D call. The V gene's germline CDR1 is SGHRS and CDR2 YFSETQ. The V and J ends lost 4 bases and 7 bases respectively, with 17 bases between them. This CDR3 is built from 15 residues. The CDR3 spells CASSPGERSSEKLFF. CDR3 nucleotide sequence: TGCGCCAGCAGCCCTGGGGAGAGGTCGAGTGAAAAACTGTTTTTT.

In its sample, this clonotype was seen a few times. The chain couples TRBV28 to TRBJ2-3, with TRBD2 matching over 7 bases. The CDR3 is 16 residues long. Germline V lookup: CDR1 MDHEN, CDR2 SYDVKM. Trimming at V came to 5 bases and at J to 0 bases, leaving 8 bases not matched to a gene. The CDR3 sequence is CASSPMTSSSTDTQYF. Here the CDR3 DNA reads TGTGCCAGCAGTCCCATGACTAGCTCTAGCACAGATACGCAGTATTTT.

The J gene is TRBJ1-6, the V gene TRBV7-9, with D possibly being TRBD1 (6 bases). Germline assignment: CDR1 SEHNR and CDR2 FQNEAQ (reference sequence). This CDR3 is built from 14 residues. V shed 6 bases and J shed 9 bases, with 15 bases lying between them. This CDR3 is CASRTGTITSPLHF. CDR3 DNA sequence: TGTGCCAGCAGAACCGGGACAATAACTTCACCCCTCCACTTT.

The chain links TRBV6-2 or TRBV6-3 to TRBJ1-5, with TRBD1 matching 7 bases. CDR1 MNHEY and CDR2 SVGEGT come from the germline V gene. The CDR3 loop spans 15 amino acids. Trimming at V came to 5 bases and at J to 7 bases, leaving 11 bases not matched to a gene. CDR3 region: CASSPSGQAGQPQHF. The CDR3 nucleotides read TGTGCCAGCAGTCCCTCTGGACAGGCGGGACAGCCCCAGCATTTT.

The genes are TRBV7-2 and TRBJ2-7, with D uncertain. Trimming left V 6 bases short and J 0 bases short, with 15 bases between. Germline V CDR1 and CDR2: SGHTA, FQGNSA. The CDR3 spans 15 residues. The CDR3 spells CASSHRGVVSYEQYF. The CDR3 DNA sequence: TGTGCCAGCAGTCACCGTGGGGTAGTCTCCTACGAGCAGTACTTC. The variable domain in full, with the rest retrieved from reference TRBV7-2 and TRBJ2-7, is GAGVSQSPSNKVTEKGKDVELRCDPISGHTALYWYRQSLGQGLEFLIYFQGNSAPDKSGLPSDRFSAERTGGSVSTLTIQRTQQEDSAVYLCASSHRGVVSYEQYFGPGTRLTVT.

This sequence joins TRBV6-5 and TRBJ2-4; 9 bases align to TRBD1. With the DNA end fitting TRBJ2-5 better, the J assignment may be wrong. Germline assignment: CDR1 MNHEY and CDR2 SVGAGI. This CDR3 region has 17 residues. CDR3 sequence reads: CASSYLSGQGKGETQYF. CDR3 coding DNA: TGTGCCAGCAGTTACCTGTCTGGACAGGGGAAGGGAGAGACCCAGTACTTC.

In nucleotides, the CDR3 is TGTGCCAGCAGTAAAACAGGGAATAATTCACCCCTCCACTTT. Translating gives CASSKTGNNSPLHF. The V call is TRBV27, the J call TRBJ1-6; D perhaps matches TRBD1 (6 bases). This CDR3 region has 14 residues. Per the germline V gene, CDR1 is MNHEY and CDR2 is SMNVEV (reference sequence). Between the trimmed V and J ends, which lost 5 bases and 5 bases, there was a span of 10 bases.

The V call is TRBV5-6, the J call TRBJ2-7; D gene unclear. CDR3 length equals 14 residues. V was pared by 0 bases and J by 3 bases, with 10 bases between. The germline CDR1 and CDR2 sequences are SGHDT and YYEEEE. The CDR3 DNA is TGTGCCAGCAGCTTGGGCGTCCCCAACTACGAGCAGTACTTC. Translation gives CASSLGVPNYEQYF. Full variable domain (rest looked up from reference TRBV5-6 and TRBJ2-7): DAGVTQSPTHLIKTRGQQVTLRCSPKSGHDTVSWYQQALGQGPQFIFQYYEEEERQRGNFPDRFSGHQFPNYSSELNVNALLLGDSALYLCASSLGVPNYEQYFGPGTRLTVT.

This chain uses TRBV19 with TRBJ2-3; the D gene is possibly TRBD2 (7 bases). This CDR3 is built from 16 residues. CDR1 and CDR2 (germline): LNHDA, SQIVND (reference sequence). Trimming stripped 1 base from V and 2 bases from J, with 13 bases between. CDR3 amino acids: CASSIGGGALTDTQYF. The CDR3 coding sequence is TGTGCCAGTAGTATAGGAGGGGGGGCACTCACAGATACGCAGTATTTT.

This clonotype was detected only a few times. The chain recombines TRBV20-1 with TRBJ1-5; D ambiguous. The CDR3 sequence is 15 residues long. The germline V and J ends were trimmed by 0 bases and 2 bases, with 11 bases remaining between them. Germline V CDR1 and CDR2: DFQATT, SNEGSKA (reference sequence). CDR3 sequence: CSARDPTARNQPQHF. The DNA of the CDR3 is TGCAGTGCTAGAGATCCCACCGCTCGCAATCAGCCCCAGCATTTT.

Points on this clonotype: The junction departs from germline at one end; a sequencing error may be responsible. V is TRBV7-2 and J is TRBJ2-1; perhaps TRBD1 as D (5 bases). Germline CDR1 and CDR2: SGHTA and FQGNSA. This CDR3 is 17 amino acids long. The CDR3 reads CASSSFLTVKYYSEQFF. CDR3 sequence (DNA): TGTGCCAGCAGCTCCTTTTTGACAGTTAAATACTACAGTGAGCAGTTCTTC.

On this clonotype: At one end, the junction sequence differs from germline, possibly due to a read error. The gene calls are TRBV29-1 and TRBJ2-1; the match to TRBD2 covers 7 bases. Per germline, CDR1 SQVTM and CDR2 ANQGSEA. The CDR3 has 13 amino acids. The CDR3 coding sequence is TGCAGCGTTGAAGATCATGGGGGGGATGAGCGGTTCTTC. Amino acids: CSVEDHGGDERFF.